The 6 T cell receptor beta chains below were found in one sample sequenced in a study of STAT3 mutations in large granular lymphocyte leukemia (dated by TCRdb to between 2018 and 2021). The library was built by means of the immunoSEQ multiplex PCR assay. TCRdb obtained this table from immuneACCESS and retained in-frame rearrangements with V and J assigned. These tables miss some clones; where compared with another copy, unresolved V genes account for less than half of the shortfall, and the remainder is unexplained. This sample comprises approximately 5,700 clones, around 94% of them detected only once. Of the sample, about 33% falls within the top ten clones. Antigens of these TCRs are unknown. General study outcomes and caveats: All T-LGLL patients had at least one immunodominant TCRbeta clonotype, and roughly half had multiple immunodominant subclonotypes.

The sequenced sample consisted of peripheral blood mononuclear cells. The receptor source for this set is a man aged 55-75 years with T-cell large granular lymphocyte leukemia. Some clones in this sample may be carry-over from other donors' samples. The age is the age at diagnosis.

The V call is TRBV18, the J call TRBJ1-1; D ambiguous. V gave up 2 bases and J gave up 1 base, with 11 bases separating them. The CDR3 extends over 15 amino acids. Per the germline V gene, CDR1 is KGHSH and CDR2 is LQKENI. CDR3 in amino acids: CASSPDLTANTEAFF. The CDR3 DNA is TGTGCCAGCTCACCAGACCTCACAGCGAACACTGAAGCTTTCTTT.

The rearrangement uses TRBV28 and TRBJ1-4; D not certain. Trimming removed 4 bases at V and 5 bases at J, with 14 bases between. Germline lookup yields CDR1 MDHEN and CDR2 SYDVKM. The CDR3 runs to 15 residues. CDR3: CASSSREVVNEKLFF. The DNA for the CDR3 is TGTGCCAGCAGTTCTCGGGAGGTTGTAAATGAAAAACTGTTTTTT.

This clone came up once. The CDR3 sequence is CASFGLVADTQYF. The DNA of the CDR3 is TGTGCCAGCTTCGGGTTGGTGGCGGATACGCAGTATTTT. The chain links TRBV7-9 to TRBJ2-3; D is unresolved. V dropped 8 bases and J dropped 6 bases, with 15 bases sitting between them. The CDR3 consists of 13 residues. Per the germline V gene, CDR1 is SEHNR and CDR2 is FQNEAQ (reference sequence).

The chain uses TRBV29-1 and TRBJ2-1; no reliable D call. Trimming left V 7 bases short and J 9 bases short, with 13 bases between. Germline V gene lookup returns CDR1 SQVTM and CDR2 ANQGSEA. The CDR3 has 11 amino acids. The CDR3 spells CSGYSGVEQFF. In nucleotides, the CDR3 is TGCAGCGGGTATAGTGGAGTTGAGCAGTTCTTC.

The V and J genes are TRBV5-1 and TRBJ2-1, with 7 bases matching TRBD2. The CDR3 consists of 14 residues. CDR1 SGHRS and CDR2 YFSETQ come from the germline V gene. V lost 6 bases, J lost 8 bases, and 11 bases stayed unmatched. CDR3 coding DNA: TGCGCCAGCACCAACCGGGGCCGGGGGGATGAGCAGTTCTTC. Its translation: CASTNRGRGDEQFF.

The rearrangement links TRBV5-1 to TRBJ2-7; perhaps D is TRBD1 or TRBD2 (5 bases each). The CDR3 has 14 residues. Germline CDR1 SGHRS, CDR2 YFSETQ. Between the trimmed V and J ends, which lost 9 bases and 0 bases, there was a span of 16 bases. Written as DNA, the CDR3 is TGCGCCACAGGGATCGGGGACCTCTCCTACGAGCAGTACTTC. It is translated as CATGIGDLSYEQYF.